This is a list of T cell receptor beta chains from one sample in a study of cytotoxic CD8 clonotypes in ibrutinib-treated CLL. TCRdb keeps only in-frame clones here, not all; method: immunoSEQ multiplex PCR. The sample has about 300,000 clones; approximately 76% are singletons. The sequences come from PBMCs, collected at disease progression, from a patient treated with ibrutinib. The receptors were sampled from a human donor with chronic lymphocytic leukemia. The CDR3 runs from the conserved cysteine through the conserved F or W. Each record gives: V gene, clone size, CDR3 protein. The size of a clone is reported for some rows only, either as once, few or many, or as a class for expanded clones.

v_gene: TRBV6-5; abundance: -; CDR3aa: CASSQAAWFPAFF
v_gene: TRBV27; abundance: many; CDR3aa: CASSLTGTGKEQYF
v_gene: TRBV4-1; abundance: -; CDR3aa: CASSQDGAGFGNQPQHF
v_gene: TRBV7-2; abundance: -; CDR3aa: CASSLGDRGPPQPQHF
v_gene: TRBV28; abundance: few; CDR3aa: CASSLPGAGAKEQYF
v_gene: TRBV6-5; abundance: -; CDR3aa: CASSYSTTGNEQYF
v_gene: TRBV7-8; abundance: -; CDR3aa: CASSHKRDGGEHTQYF
v_gene: TRBV19; abundance: once; CDR3aa: CASRILDLGNTGELFF
v_gene: TRBV9; abundance: -; CDR3aa: CASSVGNSGNEQFF
v_gene: TRBV5-1; abundance: -; CDR3aa: CASSKDRGRTGELFF
v_gene: TRBV7-9; abundance: -; CDR3aa: CASSPEVPISGANVLTF
v_gene: TRBV11-2; abundance: -; CDR3aa: CASRPGWGESYNEQFF
v_gene: TRBV5-8; abundance: -; CDR3aa: CASSYRVYEQYF
v_gene: TRBV5-1; abundance: -; CDR3aa: CASSPYRTSHYGYTF
v_gene: TRBV7-6; abundance: -; CDR3aa: CASSPLGLAGGGRTDTQYF
v_gene: TRBV4-1; abundance: -; CDR3aa: CASSQDEGEVEAFF
v_gene: TRBV18; abundance: -; CDR3aa: CASSLLINYRDRSYEQYF
v_gene: TRBV28; abundance: -; CDR3aa: CATRQGSYGYTF
v_gene: TRBV27; abundance: -; CDR3aa: CASSIRGGQGYEQYF
v_gene: TRBV9; abundance: -; CDR3aa: CASSVASRDLEEAFF
v_gene: TRBV7-2; abundance: -; CDR3aa: CASSPGGANYGYTF
v_gene: TRBV7-9; abundance: -; CDR3aa: CASSLGGQVYNSPLHF
v_gene: TRBV11-1; abundance: -; CDR3aa: CASSLAGPYEQYF
v_gene: TRBV14; abundance: once; CDR3aa: CASSQYEAYNSPLHF
v_gene: TRBV6-5; abundance: -; CDR3aa: CARGAGGEDTQYF
v_gene: TRBV19; abundance: -; CDR3aa: CASSTLAGGPREQYF
v_gene: TRBV25-1; abundance: -; CDR3aa: CASSAEIDTQYF
v_gene: TRBV5-1; abundance: few; CDR3aa: CASSLLANYGYTF
v_gene: TRBV18; abundance: -; CDR3aa: CASSYRTGPYQETQYF
v_gene: TRBV18; abundance: few; CDR3aa: CASSPMRQPGGNQPQHF
v_gene: TRBV28; abundance: once; CDR3aa: CASSLLRHSQPQHF
v_gene: TRBV5-4; abundance: -; CDR3aa: CASSYNGIRAHNYGYTF
v_gene: TRBV5-4; abundance: -; CDR3aa: CASSWPASGGRETQYF
v_gene: TRBV19; abundance: -; CDR3aa: CASSIRGPGYEQYF
v_gene: TRBV7-2; abundance: -; CDR3aa: CASSLYGQTYEQYF
v_gene: TRBV5-1; abundance: -; CDR3aa: CASTSGSTDTQYF
v_gene: TRBV25-1; abundance: -; CDR3aa: CASSDSGNTIYF
v_gene: TRBV6-1; abundance: -; CDR3aa: CASSVRGLEQFF
v_gene: TRBV29-1; abundance: -; CDR3aa: CSVRTNTGELFF
v_gene: TRBV7-9; abundance: -; CDR3aa: CASSPRDSSYEQYF
v_gene: TRBV4-1; abundance: -; CDR3aa: CASSQGGTGNTEAFF
v_gene: TRBV2; abundance: -; CDR3aa: CASMGLESYEQYF
v_gene: TRBV7-9; abundance: few; CDR3aa: CATSPANYGYTF
v_gene: TRBV6-4; abundance: -; CDR3aa: CASSDSVRRSLGDEQFF
v_gene: TRBV6-4; abundance: few; CDR3aa: CASSVTGLINYGYTF
v_gene: TRBV7-9; abundance: few; CDR3aa: CASRSEDAEQFF
v_gene: TRBV7-2; abundance: few; CDR3aa: CASTRQEENGYTF
v_gene: TRBV7-2; abundance: -; CDR3aa: CASSDLPNYGYTF
v_gene: TRBV30; abundance: few; CDR3aa: CAWRHRGNYGYTF
v_gene: TRBV9; abundance: -; CDR3aa: CASSATWNTGELFF
v_gene: TRBV5-1; abundance: -; CDR3aa: CASSAATGWWHYGYTF
v_gene: TRBV5-1; abundance: few; CDR3aa: CASSKEGSARLLFF
v_gene: TRBV4-2; abundance: -; CDR3aa: CASSQERGWGSVNSPLHF
v_gene: TRBV7-3; abundance: -; CDR3aa: CASSIGRGLAGGTGELFF
v_gene: TRBV4-1; abundance: -; CDR3aa: CASSQLLAGQETQYF
v_gene: TRBV2; abundance: -; CDR3aa: CASSPRQGASPLHF
v_gene: TRBV9; abundance: -; CDR3aa: CASSVPSGSTDEQFF
v_gene: TRBV27; abundance: -; CDR3aa: CASSTGLYEQFF
v_gene: TRBV2; abundance: -; CDR3aa: CASSEVGRGRIANTGELFF